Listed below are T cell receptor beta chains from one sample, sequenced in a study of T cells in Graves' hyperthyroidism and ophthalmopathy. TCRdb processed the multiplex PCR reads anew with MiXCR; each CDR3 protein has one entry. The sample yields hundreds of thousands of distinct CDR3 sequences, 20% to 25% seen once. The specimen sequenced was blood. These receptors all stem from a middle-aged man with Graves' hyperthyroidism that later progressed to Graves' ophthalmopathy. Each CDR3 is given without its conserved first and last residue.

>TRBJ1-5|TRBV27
ASSLVAPGQGNNQPQH
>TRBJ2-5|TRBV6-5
ASSFRIQQETQY
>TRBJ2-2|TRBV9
ASSVGITGELF
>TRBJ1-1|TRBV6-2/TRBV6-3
ASSYVKGSPEAF
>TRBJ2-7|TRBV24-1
ATSFGQEGSYEQY
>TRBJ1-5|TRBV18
ASSPTRTGLGQPQH
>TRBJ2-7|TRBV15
ATSTGLAGDVYEQY
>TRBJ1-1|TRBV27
ASSTIDRREAF
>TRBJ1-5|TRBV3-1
ASSQVSSQQPQH
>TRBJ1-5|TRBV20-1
SARNTQGYQPQH
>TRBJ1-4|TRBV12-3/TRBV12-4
ASSSGLRPEKLF
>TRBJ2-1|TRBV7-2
ASSSPGLGYNEQF
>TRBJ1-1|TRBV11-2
ASSLVHGGQGIEAF
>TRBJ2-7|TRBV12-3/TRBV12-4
ASSLRRAAEQY
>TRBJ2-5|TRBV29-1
SVEDRETQY
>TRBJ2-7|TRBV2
ASSETHPLAGGPYEQY
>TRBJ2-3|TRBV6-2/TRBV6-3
ASSYSLASTDTQY
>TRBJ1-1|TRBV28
ASSLPSSGAPEKAF
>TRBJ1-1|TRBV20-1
SARDRGTRRTEAF
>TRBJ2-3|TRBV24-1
ATSDVAGVTDTQY